This T cell receptor beta chain was identified during a study of cytotoxic CD8 clonotypes in ibrutinib-treated CLL. On the study more broadly: Per sample, productive templates averaged around 250,000 and productive rearrangements averaged 94,082.

The CDR3 is 13 residues long. The V end lost 5 bases, the J end lost 7 bases, and 15 bases lay between the germline ends. Germline CDR1 is SEHNR and CDR2 is FQNEAQ (reference sequence). Using immunoSEQ multiplex PCR, the repertoire was profiled, and TCRdb retains in-frame clones only, with some absent. This sample carries around 150,000 clones, around 82% of them seen once, and the ten largest clones take 6% to 9.5%. The V and J genes are TRBV7-9 and TRBJ2-7; tentatively, D is TRBD1 (6 bases). The clonotype was recovered from a human donor with chronic lymphocytic leukemia. The source was PBMCs, collected after 36 months of ibrutinib treatment. The CDR3 nucleotides are TGTGCCAGCAGCGGACAGCCGAATGGGGAGCAGTACTTC. This encodes CASSGQPNGEQYF.